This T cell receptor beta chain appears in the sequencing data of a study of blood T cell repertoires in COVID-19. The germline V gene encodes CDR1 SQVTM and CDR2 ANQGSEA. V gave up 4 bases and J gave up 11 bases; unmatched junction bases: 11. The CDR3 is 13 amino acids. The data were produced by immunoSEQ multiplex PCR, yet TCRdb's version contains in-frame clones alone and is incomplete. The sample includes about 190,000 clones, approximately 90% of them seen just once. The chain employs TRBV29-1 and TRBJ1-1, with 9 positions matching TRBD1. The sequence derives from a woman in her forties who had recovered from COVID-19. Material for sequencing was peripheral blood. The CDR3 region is CSVVKGTGGSAFF. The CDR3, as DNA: TGCAGCGTTGTTAAGGGAACAGGGGGCTCGGCTTTCTTT. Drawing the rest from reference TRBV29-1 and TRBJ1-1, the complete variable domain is SAVISQKPSRDICQRGTSLTIQCQVDSQVTMMFWYRQQPGQSLTLIATANQGSEATYESGFVIDKFPISRPNLTFSTLTVSNMSPEDSSIYLCSVVKGTGGSAFFGQGTRLTVV.